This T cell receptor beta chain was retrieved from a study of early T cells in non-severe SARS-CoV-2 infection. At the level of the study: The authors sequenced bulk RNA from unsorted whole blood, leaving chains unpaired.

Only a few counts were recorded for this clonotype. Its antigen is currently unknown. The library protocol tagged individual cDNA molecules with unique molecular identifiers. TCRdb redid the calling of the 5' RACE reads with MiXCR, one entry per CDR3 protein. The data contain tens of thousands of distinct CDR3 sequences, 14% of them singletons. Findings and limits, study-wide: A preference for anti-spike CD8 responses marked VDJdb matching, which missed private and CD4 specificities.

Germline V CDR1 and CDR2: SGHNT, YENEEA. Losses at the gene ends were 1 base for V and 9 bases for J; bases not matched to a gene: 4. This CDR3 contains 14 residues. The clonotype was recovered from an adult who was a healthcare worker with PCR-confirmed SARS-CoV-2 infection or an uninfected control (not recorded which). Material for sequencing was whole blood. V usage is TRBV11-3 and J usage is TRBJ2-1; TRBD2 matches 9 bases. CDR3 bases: TGTGCCAGCAGCTTAGGCGGGGGGGCCGCTGAGCAGTTCTTC. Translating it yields CASSLGGGAAEQFF.